The rows below give T cell receptor beta chains drawn from one sample of a study of shared clonotypes between healthy human individuals. Sequenced by immunoSEQ multiplex PCR; TCRdb stores in-frame clones only, minus some. The table has about 960,000 clones, 60% to 85% seen once. Sequencing was performed on memory CD4+ T cells sorted from blood. All receptors derive from a man in his late teens or twenties in good health. Both conserved end residues are part of each CDR3. Fields, in order: CDR3 length, J gene, D gene, V gene, clone size, CDR3 protein, CDR3 DNA. D genes are given only for firm matches. For some rows the clone size is stated as once, few or many, or as a class when expanded; others skip it.

14,TRBJ2-3,TRBD2,TRBV6-1,-,CASSTSGKTDTQYF,TGTGCCAGCAGCACTAGCGGGAAGACAGATACGCAGTATTTT
14,TRBJ1-5,-,TRBV19,once,CASTLLLSNQPQHF,TGTGCCAGTACGTTGCTTCTTAGCAATCAGCCCCAGCATTTT
13,TRBJ2-4,TRBD1,TRBV2,-,CASKKGQANIQYF,TGTGCCAGCAAGAAGGGACAGGCGAACATTCAGTACTTC
15,TRBJ1-3,TRBD1,TRBV5-4,-,CASSPQGAGGNTIYF,TGTGCCAGCAGCCCCCAGGGGGCGGGCGGAAACACCATATATTTT
13,TRBJ1-6,TRBD1,TRBV7-9,many,CASKWTGGSPLHF,TGTGCCTCTAAGTGGACAGGGGGATCACCCCTCCACTTT
12,TRBJ1-2,-,TRBV5-1,-,CASSLVGDGYTF,TGCGCCAGCAGCTTGGTAGGGGATGGCTACACCTTC
13,TRBJ2-1,-,TRBV7-6,-,CASSTWGANEQFF,TGTGCCAGCAGCACCTGGGGGGCCAATGAGCAGTTCTTC
19,TRBJ2-1,TRBD2,TRBV6-1,-,CASSETWRLATSSYNEQFF,TGTGCCAGCAGTGAAACATGGAGACTAGCAACGAGCTCCTACAATGAGCAGTTCTTC
13,TRBJ2-7,-,TRBV6-5,-,CASQRSGPYEQYF,TGTGCCTCGCAGCGTTCAGGGCCCTACGAGCAGTACTTC
14,TRBJ2-1,TRBD1,TRBV5-1,-,CASSRTGDYNEQFF,TGCGCCAGCAGCCGGACAGGGGACTACAATGAGCAGTTCTTC
17,TRBJ1-1,-,TRBV19,-,CASSPSLGRSSNTEAFF,TGTGCCAGTAGTCCCTCTCTAGGGCGCAGTTCGAACACTGAAGCTTTCTTT
13,TRBJ2-7,-,TRBV11-3,-,CASSLRPDTGQYF,TGTGCCAGCAGCTTAAGGCCAGATACCGGGCAGTACTTC
12,TRBJ2-7,-,TRBV7-2,-,CASSQLLWEQYF,TGTGCCAGCAGCCAACTCTTGTGGGAGCAGTACTTC
17,TRBJ2-5,TRBD2,TRBV5-4,-,CASSLGTSGSFGGTQYF,TGTGCCAGCAGCTTGGGGACTAGCGGGTCGTTTGGGGGGACCCAGTACTTC
16,TRBJ2-7,-,TRBV11-2,-,CASSLPAVLFSYEQYF,TGTGCCAGCAGCTTACCCGCAGTTTTATTCTCCTACGAGCAGTACTTC
14,TRBJ2-1,-,TRBV7-9,-,CASSPRLQAYEQFF,TGTGCCAGCAGCCCGCGACTCCAAGCCTATGAGCAGTTCTTC
14,TRBJ1-6,TRBD1,TRBV10-3,-,CAAQGGTDNSPLHF,TGTGCCGCCCAGGGGGGCACCGATAATTCACCCCTCCACTTT
16,TRBJ2-7,-,TRBV7-2,-,CASSPSGAPGVYEQYF,TGTGCCAGCAGCCCCTCAGGAGCACCGGGGGTTTACGAGCAGTACTTC
15,TRBJ1-2,-,TRBV12-5,once,CASASRGRANYGYTF,TGTGCTAGTGCCTCTAGAGGGAGAGCTAACTATGGCTACACCTTC
15,TRBJ2-3,-,TRBV5-1,-,CASSFSGLRTDTQYF,TGCGCCAGCAGCTTTTCCGGGTTACGCACAGATACGCAGTATTTT
12,TRBJ1-6,-,TRBV28,-,CASSLRVSPLHF,TGTGCCAGCAGTTTAAGAGTTTCACCCCTCCACTTT
14,TRBJ2-1,TRBD2,TRBV19,-,CASSTGLAGYEQFF,TGTGCCAGTAGTACGGGACTAGCGGGGTATGAGCAGTTCTTC
15,TRBJ1-4,TRBD1,TRBV9,once,CASSVSGQEKEKLFF,TGTGCCAGCAGCGTATCGGGACAGGAGAAGGAAAAACTGTTTTTT
14,TRBJ1-4,-,TRBV4-3,-,CASSPGAPNEKLFF,TGCGCCAGCAGCCCCGGGGCTCCTAATGAAAAACTGTTTTTT
15,TRBJ2-7,-,TRBV5-4,-,CASTEGGYGSYEQYF,TGTGCCAGCACCGAAGGCGGGTATGGCTCCTACGAGCAGTACTTC
15,TRBJ1-3,TRBD1,TRBV6-1,-,CASTSGTVSGNTIYF,TGTGCCAGCACCTCGGGGACAGTTTCTGGAAACACCATATATTTT
15,TRBJ1-2,-,TRBV7-2,-,CASSSKGPLNYGYTF,TGTGCCAGCAGCTCTAAGGGGCCTCTTAACTATGGCTACACCTTC
18,TRBJ2-2,TRBD1,TRBV9,-,CASSVGVDRADYTGELFF,TGTGCCAGCAGCGTAGGAGTGGACAGGGCGGACTACACCGGGGAGCTGTTTTTT
14,TRBJ1-1,-,TRBV9,-,CASSAQGTNTEAFF,TGTGCCAGCAGCGCCCAAGGGACGAACACTGAAGCTTTCTTT
14,TRBJ1-4,TRBD1,TRBV29-1,-,CSVGRGTGTEKLFF,TGCAGCGTTGGAAGGGGGACAGGGACTGAAAAACTGTTTTTT
13,TRBJ1-2,-,TRBV29-1,-,CSVARGRNYGYTF,TGCAGCGTTGCGAGGGGCCGGAACTATGGCTACACCTTC
15,TRBJ1-2,-,TRBV18,-,CASSPPAHQNYGYTF,TGTGCCAGCTCACCACCGGCACACCAAAACTATGGCTACACCTTC
13,TRBJ2-7,-,TRBV5-5,-,CASSYAVRGEQYF,TGTGCCAGCAGCTACGCGGTGAGGGGCGAGCAGTACTTC
14,TRBJ2-7,-,TRBV5-1,-,CASSLGDLLDEQYF,TGCGCCAGCAGCCTGGGGGACCTCTTGGACGAGCAGTACTTC
15,TRBJ1-1,-,TRBV7-2,-,CASSPKRRLNTEAFF,TGTGCCAGCAGCCCAAAACGGAGGCTGAACACTGAAGCTTTCTTT
13,TRBJ2-2,-,TRBV5-6,-,CASSLGRPGELFF,TGTGCCAGCAGCTTGGGACGACCCGGGGAGCTGTTTTTT
13,TRBJ1-5,-,TRBV19,once,CASEPGRDKPQHF,TGTGCCAGTGAACCAGGACGGGACAAGCCCCAGCATTTT
13,TRBJ1-1,-,TRBV6-6,-,CASSIGGNTEAFF,TGTGCCAGCAGTATTGGCGGGAACACTGAAGCTTTCTTT
9,TRBJ1-2,-,TRBV5-6,-,CASRSVHTF,TGTGCCAGCAGGTCGGTCCACACCTTC
14,TRBJ1-4,-,TRBV6-1,-,CASGLGFSIEKLFF,TGTGCCAGCGGATTGGGGTTCTCTATCGAAAAACTGTTTTTT
13,TRBJ1-2,-,TRBV10-3,-,CAITEGSNYGYTF,TGTGCCATCACCGAGGGGTCTAACTATGGCTACACCTTC
13,TRBJ1-2,-,TRBV30,-,CAWSVTTGFGYTF,TGTGCCTGGAGTGTCACTACAGGGTTTGGCTACACCTTC
15,TRBJ2-1,TRBD2,TRBV10-1,-,CASSATSDRPDEQFF,TGCGCCAGCAGTGCTACTAGCGATCGGCCGGATGAGCAGTTCTTC
21,TRBJ2-7,TRBD2,TRBV9,-,CASSVGLSSGLVSSRGYEQYF,TGTGCCAGCAGCGTAGGTTTATCAAGTGGACTAGTTAGCTCTCGGGGCTACGAGCAGTACTTC
13,TRBJ2-7,-,TRBV5-1,-,CASSATGSYEQYF,TGCGCCAGCAGCGCGACAGGCTCCTACGAGCAGTACTTC
14,TRBJ2-3,-,TRBV18,few,CASSPSDSTDTQYF,TGTGCCAGCTCACCCTCAGACAGCACAGATACGCAGTATTTT
16,TRBJ2-7,-,TRBV11-2,few,CASSPGQGVRSYEQYF,TGTGCCAGCAGCCCGGGCCAGGGCGTGAGGTCCTACGAGCAGTACTTC
13,TRBJ2-5,TRBD1,TRBV18,-,CASSQQGRETQYF,TGTGCCAGCTCACAACAGGGGCGAGAGACCCAGTACTTC
16,TRBJ2-2,TRBD1,TRBV5-1,-,CASSPPWTGTTGELFF,TGCGCCAGCAGCCCCCCATGGACAGGAACCACCGGGGAGCTGTTTTTT
14,TRBJ2-7,TRBD1,TRBV28,few,CASSPGQARYEQYF,TGTGCCAGCAGCCCTGGACAGGCGCGCTACGAGCAGTACTTC
13,TRBJ1-2,-,TRBV5-6,-,CASLRRGPYGYTF,TGTGCCAGCCTACGCCGGGGCCCCTATGGCTACACCTTC
12,TRBJ2-5,-,TRBV18,-,CASSPSQETQYF,TGTGCCAGCTCACCATCTCAAGAGACCCAGTACTTC
12,TRBJ2-1,-,TRBV7-2,-,CASSLTMREQFF,TGTGCCAGCAGCTTAACGATGCGGGAGCAGTTCTTC